This T cell receptor beta chain emerged from a study of human T cells and chemical hapten exposure. Study outcomes and limitations: TCRs exceeding 1 in 1000 frequency stayed unchanged with DPC sensitization.

The V gene lost 4 bases and the J gene lost 2 bases, with 10 bases spanning the gap. The V gene's germline CDR1 is SNHLY and CDR2 FYNNEI. CDR3 length: 14 residues. As to time point: patch test 2, 6 weeks after DPC sensitization. Sample treatment: therapeutic diphenylcyclopropenone sensitization with weekly scalp DPC. TCRdb recomputed calls from the RACE reads with MiXCR, one row per CDR3 protein. Among 73,000 or so distinct CDR3 sequences listed, about 8.5% were seen once. The table lists this clonotype with a few counts. The antigen is undetermined. The receptor's source is a woman aged 45-65 years with alopecia areata. Some clones in this sample may be carry-over from other donors' samples. This specimen consisted of whole blood, obtained in connection with sensitization to the hapten diphenylcyclopropenone (DPC). This sequence joins TRBV2 and TRBJ2-3, with D perhaps TRBD1 (6 bases). The CDR3 loop reads CASSGGHVTDTQYF. CDR3 coding DNA: TGTGCCAGCAGTGGGGGACACGTCACAGATACGCAGTATTTT.